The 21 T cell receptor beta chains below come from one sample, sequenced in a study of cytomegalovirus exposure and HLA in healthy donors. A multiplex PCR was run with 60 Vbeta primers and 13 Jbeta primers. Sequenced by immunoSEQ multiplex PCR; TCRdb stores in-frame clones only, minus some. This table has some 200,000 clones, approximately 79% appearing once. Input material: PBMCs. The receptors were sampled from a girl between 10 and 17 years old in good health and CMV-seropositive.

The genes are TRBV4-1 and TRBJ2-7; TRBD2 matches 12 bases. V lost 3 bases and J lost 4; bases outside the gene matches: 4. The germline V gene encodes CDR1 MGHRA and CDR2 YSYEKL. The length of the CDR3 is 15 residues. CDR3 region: CASSQLAGGTYEQYF. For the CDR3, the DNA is TGCGCCAGCAGCCAGCTAGCGGGGGGGACGTACGAGCAGTACTTC.

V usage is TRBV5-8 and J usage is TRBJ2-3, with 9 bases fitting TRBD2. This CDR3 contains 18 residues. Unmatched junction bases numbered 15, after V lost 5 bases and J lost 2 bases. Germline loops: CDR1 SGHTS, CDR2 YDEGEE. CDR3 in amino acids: CASSPKRGAQLITDTQYF. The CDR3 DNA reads TGTGCCAGCAGTCCTAAGCGGGGGGCCCAGCTTATCACAGATACGCAGTATTTT.

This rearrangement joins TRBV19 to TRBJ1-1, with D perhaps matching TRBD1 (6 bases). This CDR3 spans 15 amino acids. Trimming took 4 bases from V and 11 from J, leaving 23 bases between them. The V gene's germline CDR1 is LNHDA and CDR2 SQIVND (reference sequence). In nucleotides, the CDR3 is TGTGCCAGTAGTAGAAAACAGGGTGGGAAGTCGTCGGCTTTCTTT. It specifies CASSRKQGGKSSAFF.

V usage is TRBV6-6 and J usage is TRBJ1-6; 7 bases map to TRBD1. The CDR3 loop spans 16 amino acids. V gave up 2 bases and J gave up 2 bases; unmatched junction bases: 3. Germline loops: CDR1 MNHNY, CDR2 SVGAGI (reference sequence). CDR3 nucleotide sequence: TGTGCCAGCAGTTACCCGGGACAGCCCTATAATTCACCCCTCCACTTT. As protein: CASSYPGQPYNSPLHF.

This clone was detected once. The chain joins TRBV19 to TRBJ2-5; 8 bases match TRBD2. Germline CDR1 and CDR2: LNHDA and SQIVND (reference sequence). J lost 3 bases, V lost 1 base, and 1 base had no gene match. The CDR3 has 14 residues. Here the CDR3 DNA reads TGTGCCAGTAGTATAGTGGGACTAGAAGAGACCCAGTACTTC. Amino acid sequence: CASSIVGLEETQYF.

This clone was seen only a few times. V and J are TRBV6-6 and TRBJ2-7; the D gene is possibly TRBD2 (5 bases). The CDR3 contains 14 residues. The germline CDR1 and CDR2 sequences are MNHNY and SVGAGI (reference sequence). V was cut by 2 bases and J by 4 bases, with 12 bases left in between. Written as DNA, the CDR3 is TGTGCCAGCAGTTACGTAGAGGGCTGGTACGAGCAGTACTTC. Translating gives CASSYVEGWYEQYF.

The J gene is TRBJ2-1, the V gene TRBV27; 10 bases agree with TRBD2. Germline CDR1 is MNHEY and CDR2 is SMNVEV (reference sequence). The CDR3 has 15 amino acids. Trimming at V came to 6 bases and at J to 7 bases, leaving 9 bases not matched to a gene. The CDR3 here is CASRRVAGGTNEQFF. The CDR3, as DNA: TGTGCCAGCAGGCGGGTAGCGGGGGGAACAAATGAGCAGTTCTTC.

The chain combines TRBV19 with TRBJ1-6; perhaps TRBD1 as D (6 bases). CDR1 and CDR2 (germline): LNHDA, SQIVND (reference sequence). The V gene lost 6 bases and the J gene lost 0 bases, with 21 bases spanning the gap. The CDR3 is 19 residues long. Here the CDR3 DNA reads TGTGCCAGTAGCCTACAGGGCCAAGTCCAGAGCTCCTATAATTCACCCCTCCACTTT. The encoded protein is CASSLQGQVQSSYNSPLHF.

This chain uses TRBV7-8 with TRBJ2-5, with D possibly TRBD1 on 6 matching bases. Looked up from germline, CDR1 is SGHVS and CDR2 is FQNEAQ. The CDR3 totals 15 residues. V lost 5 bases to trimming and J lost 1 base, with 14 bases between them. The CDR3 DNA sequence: TGTGCCAGCAGCCCAGGGGTTTCCTTCCAAGAGACCCAGTACTTC. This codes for CASSPGVSFQETQYF.

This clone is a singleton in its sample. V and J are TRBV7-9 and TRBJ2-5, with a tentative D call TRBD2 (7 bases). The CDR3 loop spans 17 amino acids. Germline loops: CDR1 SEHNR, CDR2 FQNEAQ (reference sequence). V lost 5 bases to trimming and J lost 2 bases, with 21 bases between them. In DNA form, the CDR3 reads TGTGCCAGCAGCCCCCTCTTTACGAGGGGGGGGCAAGAGACCCAGTACTTC. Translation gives CASSPLFTRGGQETQYF. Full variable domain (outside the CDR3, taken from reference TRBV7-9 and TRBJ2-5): DTGVSQNPRHKITKRGQNVTFRCDPISEHNRLYWYRQTLGQGPEFLTYFQNEAQLEKSRLLSDRFSAERPKGSFSTLEIQRTEQGDSAMYLCASSPLFTRGGQETQYFGPGTRLLVL.

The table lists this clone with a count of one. The DNA of the CDR3 is TGTGCCAGCAGATCCTTCGGGAAAAACTATGGCTACACCTTC. It translates to CASRSFGKNYGYTF. V gene TRBV27 combines with J gene TRBJ1-2, with unresolved D. The V gene's germline CDR1 is MNHEY and CDR2 SMNVEV (reference sequence). The CDR3 is 14 residues long. V lost 6 bases and J lost 2, with 13 bases in between.

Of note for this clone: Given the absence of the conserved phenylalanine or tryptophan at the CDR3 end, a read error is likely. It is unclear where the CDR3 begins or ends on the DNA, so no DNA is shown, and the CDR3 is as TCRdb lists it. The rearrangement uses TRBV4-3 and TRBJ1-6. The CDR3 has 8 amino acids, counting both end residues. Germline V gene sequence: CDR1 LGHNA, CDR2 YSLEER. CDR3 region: CATLNPVV.

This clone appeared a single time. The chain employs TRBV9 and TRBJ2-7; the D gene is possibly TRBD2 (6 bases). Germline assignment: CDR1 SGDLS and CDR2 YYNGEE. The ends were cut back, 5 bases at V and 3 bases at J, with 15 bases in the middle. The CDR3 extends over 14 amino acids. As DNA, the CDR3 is TGTGCCAGCAGTGTTAGCGGAGGTAACTACGAGCAGTACTTC. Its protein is CASSVSGGNYEQYF. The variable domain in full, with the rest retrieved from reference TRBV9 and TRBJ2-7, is DSGVTQTPKHLITATGQRVTLRCSPRSGDLSVYWYQQSLDQGLQFLIQYYNGEERAKGNILERFSAQQFPDLHSELNLSSLELGDSALYFCASSVSGGNYEQYFGPGTRLTVT.

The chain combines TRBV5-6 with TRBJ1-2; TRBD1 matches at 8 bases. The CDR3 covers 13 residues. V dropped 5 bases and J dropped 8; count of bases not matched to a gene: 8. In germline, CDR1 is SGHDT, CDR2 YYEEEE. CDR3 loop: CASRKRTGLGYTF. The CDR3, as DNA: TGTGCCAGCAGGAAACGGACAGGGTTGGGCTACACCTTC.

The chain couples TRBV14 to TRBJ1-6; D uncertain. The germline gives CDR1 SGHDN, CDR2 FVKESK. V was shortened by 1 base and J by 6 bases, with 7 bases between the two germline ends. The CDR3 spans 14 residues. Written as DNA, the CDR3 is TGTGCCAGCAGCCAAGCCTCCGGTAATTCACCCCTCCACTTT. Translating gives CASSQASGNSPLHF.

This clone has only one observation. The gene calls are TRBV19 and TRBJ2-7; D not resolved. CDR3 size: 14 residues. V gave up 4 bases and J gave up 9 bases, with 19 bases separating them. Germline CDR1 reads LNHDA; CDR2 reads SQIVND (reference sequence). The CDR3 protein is CASSTTEKSNGQYF. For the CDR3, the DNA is TGTGCCAGTAGTACAACCGAGAAGAGCAACGGGCAGTACTTC.

CDR3 coding DNA: TGTGCCAGCAGCTTAGGGGCGAATGGCTACACCTTC. Its protein product is CASSLGANGYTF. The chain is built from TRBV7-9 and TRBJ1-2; unclear D gene. V lost 1 base and J 6 bases, leaving 6 bases between the germline ends. Germline V gives CDR1 SEHNR, CDR2 FQNEAQ (reference sequence). CDR3 length: 12 residues.

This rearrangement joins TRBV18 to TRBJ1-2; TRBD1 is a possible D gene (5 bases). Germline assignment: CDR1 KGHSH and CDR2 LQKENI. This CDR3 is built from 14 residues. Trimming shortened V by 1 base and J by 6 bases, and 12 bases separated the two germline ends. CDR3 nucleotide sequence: TGTGCCAGCTCACCACGGCAAGAAGGGGATGGCTACACCTTC. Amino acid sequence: CASSPRQEGDGYTF.

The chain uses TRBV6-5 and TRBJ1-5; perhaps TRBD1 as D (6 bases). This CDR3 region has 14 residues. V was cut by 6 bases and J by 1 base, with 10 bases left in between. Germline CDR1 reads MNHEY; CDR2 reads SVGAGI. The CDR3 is CASRATGSNQPQHF. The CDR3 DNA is TGTGCCAGCAGGGCTACAGGGAGCAATCAGCCCCAGCATTTT.

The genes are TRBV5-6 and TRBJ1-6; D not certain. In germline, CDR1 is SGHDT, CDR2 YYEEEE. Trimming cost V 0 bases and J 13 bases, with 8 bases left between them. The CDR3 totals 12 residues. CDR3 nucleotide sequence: TGTGCCAGCAGCTTGGACCGGAGTCCCCTCCACTTT. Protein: CASSLDRSPLHF.

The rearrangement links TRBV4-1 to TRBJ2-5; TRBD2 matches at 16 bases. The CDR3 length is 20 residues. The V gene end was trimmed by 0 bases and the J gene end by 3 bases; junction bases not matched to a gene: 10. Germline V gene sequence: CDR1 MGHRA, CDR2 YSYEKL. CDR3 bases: TGCGCCAGCAGCCAAGATAAGAAGCTAGGGACTAGCGGGGGGGAAGAGACCCAGTACTTC. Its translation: CASSQDKKLGTSGGEETQYF.